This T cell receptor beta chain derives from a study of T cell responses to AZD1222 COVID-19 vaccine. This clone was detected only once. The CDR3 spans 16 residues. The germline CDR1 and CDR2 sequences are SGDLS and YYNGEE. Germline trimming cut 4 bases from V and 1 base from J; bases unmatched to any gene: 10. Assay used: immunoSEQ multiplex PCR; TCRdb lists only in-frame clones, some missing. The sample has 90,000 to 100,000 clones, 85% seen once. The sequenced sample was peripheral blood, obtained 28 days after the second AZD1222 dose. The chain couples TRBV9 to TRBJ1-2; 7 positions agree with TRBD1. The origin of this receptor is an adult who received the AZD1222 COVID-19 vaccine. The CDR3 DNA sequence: TGTGCCAGCAGCTCTGACAGGGCGCCACTTAACTATGGCTACACCTTC. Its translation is CASSSDRAPLNYGYTF.